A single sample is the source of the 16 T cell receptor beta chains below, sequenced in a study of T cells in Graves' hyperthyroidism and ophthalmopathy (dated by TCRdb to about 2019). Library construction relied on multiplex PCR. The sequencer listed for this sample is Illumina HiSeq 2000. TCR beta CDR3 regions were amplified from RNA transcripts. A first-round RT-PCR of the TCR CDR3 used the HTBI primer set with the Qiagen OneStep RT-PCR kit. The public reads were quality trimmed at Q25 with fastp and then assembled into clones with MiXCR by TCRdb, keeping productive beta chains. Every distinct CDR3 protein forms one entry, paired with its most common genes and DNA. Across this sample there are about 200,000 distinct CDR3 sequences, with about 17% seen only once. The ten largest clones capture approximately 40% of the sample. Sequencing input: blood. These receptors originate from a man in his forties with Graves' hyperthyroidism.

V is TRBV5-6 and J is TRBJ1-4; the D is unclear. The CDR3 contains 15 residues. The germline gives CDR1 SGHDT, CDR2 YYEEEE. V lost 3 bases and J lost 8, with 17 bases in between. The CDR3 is CASSSGRQVREKLFF. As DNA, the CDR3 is TGTGCCAGCAGCTCAGGTCGGCAAGTGAGGGAAAAACTGTTTTTT.

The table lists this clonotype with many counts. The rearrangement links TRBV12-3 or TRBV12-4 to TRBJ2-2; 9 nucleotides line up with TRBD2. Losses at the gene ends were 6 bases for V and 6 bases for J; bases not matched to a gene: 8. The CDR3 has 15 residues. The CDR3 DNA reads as TGTGCCAGCAGAGACCTAGCGGGGCGGCCCGGGGAGCTGTTTTTT. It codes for CASRDLAGRPGELFF.

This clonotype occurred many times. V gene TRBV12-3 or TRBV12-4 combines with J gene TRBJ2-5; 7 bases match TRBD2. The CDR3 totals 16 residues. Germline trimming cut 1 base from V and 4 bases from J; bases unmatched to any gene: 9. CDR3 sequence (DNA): TGTGCCAGCAGTTTAGGCCAGCGGGACGCTTTAGAGACCCAGTACTTC. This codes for CASSLGQRDALETQYF.

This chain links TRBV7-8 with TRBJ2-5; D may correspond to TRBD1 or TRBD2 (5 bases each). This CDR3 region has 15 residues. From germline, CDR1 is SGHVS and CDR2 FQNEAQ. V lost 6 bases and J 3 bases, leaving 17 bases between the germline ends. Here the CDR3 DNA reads TGTGCCAGCAGTTGGGGACGGCCAGCTAAAGAGACCCAGTACTTC. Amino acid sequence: CASSWGRPAKETQYF.

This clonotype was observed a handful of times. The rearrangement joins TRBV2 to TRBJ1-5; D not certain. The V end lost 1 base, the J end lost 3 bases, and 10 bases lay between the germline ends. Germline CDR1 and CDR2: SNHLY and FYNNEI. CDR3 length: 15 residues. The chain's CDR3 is CASSEGSGHNQPQHF. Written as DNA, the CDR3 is TGTGCCAGCAGTGAAGGGTCTGGCCACAATCAGCCCCAGCATTTT.

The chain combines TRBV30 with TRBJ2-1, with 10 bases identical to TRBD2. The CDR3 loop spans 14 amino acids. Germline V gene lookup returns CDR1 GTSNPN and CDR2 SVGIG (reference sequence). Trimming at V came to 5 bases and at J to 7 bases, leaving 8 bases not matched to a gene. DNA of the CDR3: TGTGCCTGGGAGACCGGGACTAGCGTTAATGAGCAGTTCTTC. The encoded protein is CAWETGTSVNEQFF.

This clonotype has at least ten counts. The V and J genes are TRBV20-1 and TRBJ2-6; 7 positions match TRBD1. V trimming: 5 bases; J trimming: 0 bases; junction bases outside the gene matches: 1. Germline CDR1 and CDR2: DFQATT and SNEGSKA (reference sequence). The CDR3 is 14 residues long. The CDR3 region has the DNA TGCAGTGCTCGGGACAGCTCTGGGGCCAACGTCCTGACTTTC. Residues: CSARDSSGANVLTF.

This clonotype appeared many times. In DNA form, the CDR3 reads TGCAGTGCTAGAGGGCAGCTTAGCAATCAGCCCCAGCATTTT. This encodes CSARGQLSNQPQHF. This chain links TRBV20-1 with TRBJ1-5; D is unclear. The V gene lost 1 base and the J gene lost 0 bases, with 7 bases spanning the gap. The germline V gene has CDR1 DFQATT and CDR2 SNEGSKA (reference sequence). CDR3 length: 14 amino acids.

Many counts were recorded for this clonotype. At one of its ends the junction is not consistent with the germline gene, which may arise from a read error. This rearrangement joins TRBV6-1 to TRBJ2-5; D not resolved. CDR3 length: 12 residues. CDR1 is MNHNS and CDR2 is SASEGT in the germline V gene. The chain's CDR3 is CASSEGSETQYF. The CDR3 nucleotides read TGTGCCAGTAGTGAAGGTTCGGAGACCCAGTACTTC.

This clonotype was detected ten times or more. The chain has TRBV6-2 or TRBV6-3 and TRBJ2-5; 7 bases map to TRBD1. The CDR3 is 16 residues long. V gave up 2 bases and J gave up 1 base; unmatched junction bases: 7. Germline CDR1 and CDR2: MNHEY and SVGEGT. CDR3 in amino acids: CASSYGIDRVQETQYF. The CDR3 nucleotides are TGTGCCAGCAGTTACGGGATCGACAGGGTCCAAGAGACCCAGTACTTC.

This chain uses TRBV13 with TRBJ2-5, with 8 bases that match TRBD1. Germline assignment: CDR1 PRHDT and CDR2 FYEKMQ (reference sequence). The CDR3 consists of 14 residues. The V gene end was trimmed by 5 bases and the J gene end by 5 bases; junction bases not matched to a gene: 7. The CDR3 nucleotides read TGTGCCAGCAGCGGATCGACAGGGGTGGAGACCCAGTACTTC. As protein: CASSGSTGVETQYF.

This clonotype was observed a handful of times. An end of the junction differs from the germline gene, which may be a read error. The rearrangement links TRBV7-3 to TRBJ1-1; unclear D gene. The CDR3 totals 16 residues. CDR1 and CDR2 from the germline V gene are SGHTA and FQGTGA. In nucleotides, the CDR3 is TGTGCTAGCAGCTTAGTCCCTACTGAGGGGAACACTGAAGCTTTCTTT. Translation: CASSLVPTEGNTEAFF.

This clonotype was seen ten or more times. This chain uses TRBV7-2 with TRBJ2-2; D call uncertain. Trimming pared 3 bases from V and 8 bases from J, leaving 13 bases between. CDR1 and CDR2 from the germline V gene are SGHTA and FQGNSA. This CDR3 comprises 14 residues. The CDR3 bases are TGTGCCAGCAGCTTCCTTGGGCTCGAGGGGGAGCTGTTTTTT. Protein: CASSFLGLEGELFF.

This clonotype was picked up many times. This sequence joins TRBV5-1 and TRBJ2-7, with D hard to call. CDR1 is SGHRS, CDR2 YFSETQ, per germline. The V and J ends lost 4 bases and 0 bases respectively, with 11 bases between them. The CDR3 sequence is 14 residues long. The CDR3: CASSVDGNSYEQYF. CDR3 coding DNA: TGCGCCAGCAGCGTCGACGGAAACTCCTACGAGCAGTACTTC.

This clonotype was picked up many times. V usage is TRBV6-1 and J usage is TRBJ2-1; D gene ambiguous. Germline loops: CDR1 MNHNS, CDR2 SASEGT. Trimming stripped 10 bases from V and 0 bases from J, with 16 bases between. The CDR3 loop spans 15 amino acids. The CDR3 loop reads CATYPRTSSYNEQFF. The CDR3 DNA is TGTGCCACCTATCCGCGGACGAGCTCCTACAATGAGCAGTTCTTC.

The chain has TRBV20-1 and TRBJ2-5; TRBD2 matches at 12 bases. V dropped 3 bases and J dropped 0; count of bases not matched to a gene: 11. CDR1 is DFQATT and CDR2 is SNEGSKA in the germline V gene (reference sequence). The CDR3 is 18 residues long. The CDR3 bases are TGCAGTGCTAGGTGGACTAGCGGGAAAACTCTATACCAAGAGACCCAGTACTTC. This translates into CSARWTSGKTLYQETQYF.